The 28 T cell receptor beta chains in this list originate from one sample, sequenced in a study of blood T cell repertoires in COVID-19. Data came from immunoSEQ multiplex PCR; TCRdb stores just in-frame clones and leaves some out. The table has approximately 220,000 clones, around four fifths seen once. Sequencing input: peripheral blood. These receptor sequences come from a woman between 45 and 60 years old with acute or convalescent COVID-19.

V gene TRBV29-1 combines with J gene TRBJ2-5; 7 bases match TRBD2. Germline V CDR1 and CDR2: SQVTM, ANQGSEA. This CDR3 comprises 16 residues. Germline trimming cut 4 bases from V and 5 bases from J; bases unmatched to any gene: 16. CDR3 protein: CSVGEGPTGAWETQYF. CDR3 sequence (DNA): TGCAGCGTTGGGGAGGGGCCGACCGGGGCGTGGGAGACCCAGTACTTC.

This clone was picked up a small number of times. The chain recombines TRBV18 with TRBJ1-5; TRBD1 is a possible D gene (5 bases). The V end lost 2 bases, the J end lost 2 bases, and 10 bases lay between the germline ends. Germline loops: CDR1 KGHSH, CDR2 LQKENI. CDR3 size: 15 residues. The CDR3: CASSPLGDGNQPQHF. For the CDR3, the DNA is TGTGCCAGCTCACCATTAGGGGATGGCAATCAGCCCCAGCATTTT.

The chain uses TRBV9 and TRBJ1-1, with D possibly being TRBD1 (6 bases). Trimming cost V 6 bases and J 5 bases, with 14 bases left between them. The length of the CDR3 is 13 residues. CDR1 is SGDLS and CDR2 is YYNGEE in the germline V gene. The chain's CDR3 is CASKAGAETEAFF. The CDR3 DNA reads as TGTGCCAGCAAGGCGGGGGCAGAAACTGAAGCTTTCTTT.

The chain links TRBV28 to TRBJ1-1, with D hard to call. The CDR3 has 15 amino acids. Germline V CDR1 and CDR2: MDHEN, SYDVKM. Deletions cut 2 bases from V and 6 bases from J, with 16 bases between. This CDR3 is CASSLPPGRRPEAFF. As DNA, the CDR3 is TGTGCCAGCAGTTTACCACCGGGAAGGCGGCCTGAAGCTTTCTTT.

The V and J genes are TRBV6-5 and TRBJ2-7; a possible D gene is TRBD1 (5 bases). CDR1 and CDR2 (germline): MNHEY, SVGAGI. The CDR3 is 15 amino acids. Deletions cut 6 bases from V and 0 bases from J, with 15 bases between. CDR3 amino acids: CASRAYRSSSYEQYF. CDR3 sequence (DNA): TGTGCCAGCAGGGCTTACAGGTCGAGCTCCTACGAGCAGTACTTC.

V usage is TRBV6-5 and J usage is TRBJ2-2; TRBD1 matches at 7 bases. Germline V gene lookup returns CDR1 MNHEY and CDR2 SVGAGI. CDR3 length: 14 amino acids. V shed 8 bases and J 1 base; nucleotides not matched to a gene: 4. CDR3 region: CASARTGNTGELFF. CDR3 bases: TGTGCCAGCGCTCGGACAGGGAACACCGGGGAGCTGTTTTTT.

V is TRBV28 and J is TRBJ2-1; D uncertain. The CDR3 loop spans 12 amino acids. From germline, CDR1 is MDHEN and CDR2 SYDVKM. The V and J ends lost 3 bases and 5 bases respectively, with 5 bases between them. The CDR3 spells CASSFQNNEQFF. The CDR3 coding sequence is TGTGCCAGCAGTTTTCAAAACAATGAGCAGTTCTTC.

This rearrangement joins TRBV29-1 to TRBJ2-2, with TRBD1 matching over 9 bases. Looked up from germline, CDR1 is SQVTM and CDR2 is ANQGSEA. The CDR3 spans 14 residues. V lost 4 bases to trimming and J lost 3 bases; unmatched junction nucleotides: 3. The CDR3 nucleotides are TGCAGCGTTGGTGGGACAGGGCACACCGGGGAGCTGTTTTTT. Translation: CSVGGTGHTGELFF.

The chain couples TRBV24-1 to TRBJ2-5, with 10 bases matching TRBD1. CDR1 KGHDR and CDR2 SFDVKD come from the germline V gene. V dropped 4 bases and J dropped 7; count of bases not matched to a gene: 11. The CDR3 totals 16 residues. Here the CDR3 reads CATSEPTGGHFGTQYF. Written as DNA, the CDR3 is TGTGCCACCAGTGAACCGACAGGGGGCCATTTCGGGACCCAGTACTTC.

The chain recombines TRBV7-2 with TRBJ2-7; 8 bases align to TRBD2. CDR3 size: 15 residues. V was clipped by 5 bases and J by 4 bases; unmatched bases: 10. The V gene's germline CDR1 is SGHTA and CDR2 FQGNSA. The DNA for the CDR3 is TGTGCCAGCAGCCCCGGCAGCGGGAGTAGGTACGAGCAGTACTTC. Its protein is CASSPGSGSRYEQYF. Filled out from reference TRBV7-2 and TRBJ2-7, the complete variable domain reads GAGVSQSPSNKVTEKGKDVELRCDPISGHTALYWYRQSLGQGLEFLIYFQGNSAPDKSGLPSDRFSAERTGGSVSTLTIQRTQQEDSAVYLCASSPGSGSRYEQYFGPGTRLTVT.

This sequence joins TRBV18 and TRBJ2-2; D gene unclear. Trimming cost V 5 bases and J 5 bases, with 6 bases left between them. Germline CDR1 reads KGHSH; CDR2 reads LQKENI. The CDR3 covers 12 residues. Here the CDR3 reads CASSSRTGELFF. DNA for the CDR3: TGTGCCAGCTCAAGCCGAACCGGGGAGCTGTTTTTT.

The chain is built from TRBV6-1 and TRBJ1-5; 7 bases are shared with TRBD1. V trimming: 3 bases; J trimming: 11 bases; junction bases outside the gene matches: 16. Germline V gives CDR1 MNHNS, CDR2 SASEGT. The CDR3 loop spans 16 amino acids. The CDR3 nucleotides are TGTGCCAGCAGTGACGTGACAGGGTTCCCCTCTATCGCCCAGCATTTT. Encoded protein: CASSDVTGFPSIAQHF.

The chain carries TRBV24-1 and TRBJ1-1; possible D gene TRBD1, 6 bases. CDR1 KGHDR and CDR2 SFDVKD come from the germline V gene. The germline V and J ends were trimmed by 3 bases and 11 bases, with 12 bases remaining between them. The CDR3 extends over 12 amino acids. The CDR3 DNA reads TGTGCCACCAGTGATATCCAGGGGACGGCTTTCTTT. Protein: CATSDIQGTAFF.

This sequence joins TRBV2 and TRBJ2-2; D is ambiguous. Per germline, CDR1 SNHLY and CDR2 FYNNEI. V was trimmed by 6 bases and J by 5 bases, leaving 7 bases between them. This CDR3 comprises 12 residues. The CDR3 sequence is CASRVLTGELFF. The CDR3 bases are TGTGCCAGCAGGGTACTAACCGGGGAGCTGTTTTTT.

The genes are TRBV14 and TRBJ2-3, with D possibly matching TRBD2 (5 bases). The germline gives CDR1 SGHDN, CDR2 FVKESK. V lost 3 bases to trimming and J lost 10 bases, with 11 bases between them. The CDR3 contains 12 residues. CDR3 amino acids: CASSQRREAQYF. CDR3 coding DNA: TGTGCCAGCAGCCAGCGACGGGAAGCGCAGTATTTT.

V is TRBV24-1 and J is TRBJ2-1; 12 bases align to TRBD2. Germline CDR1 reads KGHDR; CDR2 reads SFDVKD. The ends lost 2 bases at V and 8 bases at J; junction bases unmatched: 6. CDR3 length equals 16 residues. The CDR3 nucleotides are TGTGCCACCAGTGATTACCCGACTAGCGGGAGTGATGAGCAGTTCTTC. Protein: CATSDYPTSGSDEQFF.

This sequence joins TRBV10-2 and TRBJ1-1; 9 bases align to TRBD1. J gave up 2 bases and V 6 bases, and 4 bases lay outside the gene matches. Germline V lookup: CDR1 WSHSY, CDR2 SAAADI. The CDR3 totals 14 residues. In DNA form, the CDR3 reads TGCGCCAGCAGGCTGACAGGGGGTAACACTGAAGCTTTCTTT. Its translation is CASRLTGGNTEAFF.

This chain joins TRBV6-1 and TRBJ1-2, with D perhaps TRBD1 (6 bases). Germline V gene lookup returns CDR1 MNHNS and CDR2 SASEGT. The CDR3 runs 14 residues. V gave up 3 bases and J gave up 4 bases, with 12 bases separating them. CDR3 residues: CASSDERGIYGYTF. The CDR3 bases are TGTGCCAGCAGTGATGAGAGGGGGATCTATGGCTACACCTTC.

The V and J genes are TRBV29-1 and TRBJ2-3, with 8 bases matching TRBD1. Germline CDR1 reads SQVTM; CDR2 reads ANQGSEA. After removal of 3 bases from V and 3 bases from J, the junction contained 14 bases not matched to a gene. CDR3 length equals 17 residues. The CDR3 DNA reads TGCAGCGTTGACCTGGGCAGGGGGCGCGGTGGGACAGATACGCAGTATTTT. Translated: CSVDLGRGRGGTDTQYF.

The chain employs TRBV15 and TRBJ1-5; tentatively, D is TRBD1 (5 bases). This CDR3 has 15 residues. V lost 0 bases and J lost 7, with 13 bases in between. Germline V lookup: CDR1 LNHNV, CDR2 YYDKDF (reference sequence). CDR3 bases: TGTGCCACCAGCAGAGATGGGGCTTGGGGACAGCCCCAGCATTTT. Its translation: CATSRDGAWGQPQHF.

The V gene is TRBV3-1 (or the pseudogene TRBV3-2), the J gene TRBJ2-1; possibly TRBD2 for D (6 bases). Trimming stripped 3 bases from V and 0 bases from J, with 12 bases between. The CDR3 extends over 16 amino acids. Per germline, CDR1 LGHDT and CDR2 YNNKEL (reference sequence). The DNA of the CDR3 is TGTGCCAGCAGCCAGGGACTCCCGAGCTCCTACAATGAGCAGTTCTTC. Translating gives CASSQGLPSSYNEQFF.

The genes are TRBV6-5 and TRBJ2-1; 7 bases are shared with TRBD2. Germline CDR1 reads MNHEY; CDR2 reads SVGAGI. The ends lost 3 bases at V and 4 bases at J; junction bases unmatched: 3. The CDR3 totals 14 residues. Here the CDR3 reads CASSYREAYNEQFF. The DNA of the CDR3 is TGTGCCAGCAGTTATCGGGAGGCTTACAATGAGCAGTTCTTC.

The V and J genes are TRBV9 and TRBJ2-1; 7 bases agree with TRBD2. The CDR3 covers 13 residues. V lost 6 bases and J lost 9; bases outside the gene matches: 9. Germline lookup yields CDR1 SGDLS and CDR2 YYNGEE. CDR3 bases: TGTGCCAGCAATCGGGGGACTAAACGTGAGCAGTTCTTC. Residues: CASNRGTKREQFF.

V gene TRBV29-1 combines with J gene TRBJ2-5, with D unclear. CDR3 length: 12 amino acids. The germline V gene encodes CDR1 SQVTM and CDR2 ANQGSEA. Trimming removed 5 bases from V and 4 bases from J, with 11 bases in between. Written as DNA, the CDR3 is TGCAGCGTTTTCCCGGTCGGAGAGACCCAGTACTTC. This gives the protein CSVFPVGETQYF.

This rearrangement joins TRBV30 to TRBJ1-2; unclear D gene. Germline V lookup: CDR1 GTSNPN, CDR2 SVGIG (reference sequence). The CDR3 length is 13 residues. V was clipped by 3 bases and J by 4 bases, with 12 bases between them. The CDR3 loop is CAWRQTSLYGYTF. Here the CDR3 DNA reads TGTGCCTGGAGACAGACAAGTCTCTATGGCTACACCTTC.

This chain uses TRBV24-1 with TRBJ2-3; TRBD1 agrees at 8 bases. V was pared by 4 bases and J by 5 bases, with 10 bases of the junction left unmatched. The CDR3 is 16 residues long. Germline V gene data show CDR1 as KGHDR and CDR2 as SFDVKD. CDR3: CATSDQTGATQDTQYF. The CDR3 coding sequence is TGTGCCACCAGTGACCAGACAGGGGCCACACAAGATACGCAGTATTTT.

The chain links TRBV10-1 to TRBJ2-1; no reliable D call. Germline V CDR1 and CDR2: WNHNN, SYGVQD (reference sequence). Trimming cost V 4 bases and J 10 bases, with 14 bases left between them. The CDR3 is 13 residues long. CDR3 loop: CASSVSWMGEQFF. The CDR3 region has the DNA TGCGCCAGCAGTGTAAGCTGGATGGGCGAGCAGTTCTTC.

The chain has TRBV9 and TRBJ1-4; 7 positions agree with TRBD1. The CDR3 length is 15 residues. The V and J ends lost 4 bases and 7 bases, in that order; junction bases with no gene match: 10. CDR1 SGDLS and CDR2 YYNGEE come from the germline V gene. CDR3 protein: CASSPLTGAGEKLFF. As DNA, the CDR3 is TGTGCCAGCAGCCCGCTTACAGGGGCCGGTGAAAAACTGTTTTTT.